Listed below are T cell receptor beta chains from one sample, sequenced in a study of Graves' ophthalmopathy and Graves' hyperthyroidism. TCRdb passed the multiplex PCR reads through MiXCR, listing each CDR3 protein once. The sample consists of 450,000 to 600,000 distinct CDR3 sequences, under 40% of them appearing once. The material sequenced was peripheral blood or thyroid tissue (not recorded which). All receptors come from an adult man with Graves' hyperthyroidism. Each CDR3 is given with its conserved first and last residue. The order of the fields is clone size, D gene, V gene, J gene, CDR3 protein, CDR3 DNA. The D gene is left open where the match is weak. Clone size is shown for a subset of rows, as once, few, many or a class of expanded clone.

abundance: -; d_gene: -; v_gene: TRBV29-1; j_gene: TRBJ1-1; CDR3aa: CSLDAITEAFF; CDR3nt: TGCAGCTTGGATGCAATCACTGAAGCTTTCTTT
abundance: few; d_gene: -; v_gene: TRBV20-1; j_gene: TRBJ1-4; CDR3aa: CSAQGLTNEKLFF; CDR3nt: TGCAGTGCTCAAGGGTTGACTAATGAAAAACTGTTTTTT
abundance: -; d_gene: TRBD1; v_gene: TRBV2; j_gene: TRBJ1-5; CDR3aa: CASSMNRGSQETQHF; CDR3nt: TGTGCCAGCAGTATGAACAGGGGATCTCAAGAGACCCAGCATTTT
abundance: many; d_gene: TRBD1; v_gene: TRBV7-8; j_gene: TRBJ1-4; CDR3aa: CASQAETGTAKLFF; CDR3nt: TGTGCCAGCCAGGCCGAGACAGGGACGGCAAAACTGTTTTTT
abundance: -; d_gene: -; v_gene: TRBV12-3/TRBV12-4; j_gene: TRBJ2-7; CDR3aa: CASSYSGTYGQYF; CDR3nt: TGTGCCAGCAGTTACTCGGGGACCTACGGGCAGTACTTC
abundance: -; d_gene: TRBD1; v_gene: TRBV7-9; j_gene: TRBJ2-3; CDR3aa: CASSVSGFAQGYDTQYF; CDR3nt: TGTGCCAGCAGCGTTTCGGGCTTCGCACAGGGGTACGATACGCAGTATTTT
abundance: -; d_gene: -; v_gene: TRBV20-1; j_gene: TRBJ1-5; CDR3aa: CSVWPAGGETQHF; CDR3nt: TGCAGTGTTTGGCCAGCGGGAGGTGAGACCCAGCATTTT
abundance: -; d_gene: -; v_gene: TRBV29-1; j_gene: TRBJ1-2; CDR3aa: CSLRGSDIFNYGYTF; CDR3nt: TGCAGCTTAAGGGGCTCGGACATATTTAACTATGGCTACACCTTC
abundance: -; d_gene: TRBD1; v_gene: TRBV28; j_gene: TRBJ1-5; CDR3aa: CASRDRGLGNQPQHF; CDR3nt: TGTGCCAGCAGAGACAGGGGGCTGGGCAATCAGCCCCAGCATTTT
abundance: -; d_gene: TRBD1; v_gene: TRBV10-3; j_gene: TRBJ2-7; CDR3aa: CAISSPGQGSYEQYF; CDR3nt: TGTGCCATCAGTTCCCCGGGACAGGGGTCCTACGAGCAGTACTTC
abundance: -; d_gene: -; v_gene: TRBV5-1; j_gene: TRBJ1-4; CDR3aa: CASSDGQPNEKLFF; CDR3nt: TGCGCCAGCAGCGACGGACAGCCTAATGAAAAACTGTTTTTT
abundance: many; d_gene: -; v_gene: TRBV29-1; j_gene: TRBJ2-5; CDR3aa: CSARDPHRKETQYF; CDR3nt: TGCAGCGCCCGGGACCCCCATCGTAAAGAGACCCAGTACTTC
abundance: -; d_gene: TRBD1; v_gene: TRBV24-1; j_gene: TRBJ1-1; CDR3aa: CATSDPRGSPEAFF; CDR3nt: TGTGCCACCAGTGACCCCAGGGGGTCCCCTGAAGCTTTCTTT
abundance: many; d_gene: -; v_gene: TRBV7-9; j_gene: TRBJ1-3; CDR3aa: CASSLRGGGNTIYF; CDR3nt: TGTGCCAGCAGCTTACGAGGGGGAGGAAACACCATATATTTT
abundance: many; d_gene: TRBD1; v_gene: TRBV5-8; j_gene: TRBJ2-1; CDR3aa: CASSRDRGDYNEQFF; CDR3nt: TGTGCCAGCAGCCGGGACAGGGGAGACTACAATGAGCAGTTCTTC
abundance: many; d_gene: TRBD1; v_gene: TRBV5-8; j_gene: TRBJ1-1; CDR3aa: CASSSGQDMNTEAFF; CDR3nt: TGTGCCAGCAGTTCGGGACAGGATATGAACACTGAAGCTTTCTTT
abundance: -; d_gene: TRBD2; v_gene: TRBV20-1; j_gene: TRBJ2-7; CDR3aa: CSARSGGAWNEQYF; CDR3nt: TGCAGTGCCCGTAGCGGGGGGGCCTGGAATGAGCAGTACTTC
abundance: many; d_gene: -; v_gene: TRBV6-5; j_gene: TRBJ2-5; CDR3aa: CASRYRETQYF; CDR3nt: TGTGCCAGCAGATATAGGGAGACCCAGTACTTC
abundance: few; d_gene: -; v_gene: TRBV19; j_gene: TRBJ2-7; CDR3aa: CASSILGSAIDEQYF; CDR3nt: TGTGCCAGTAGTATACTCGGGAGTGCGATCGACGAGCAGTACTTC
abundance: -; d_gene: TRBD1; v_gene: TRBV12-3/TRBV12-4; j_gene: TRBJ2-2; CDR3aa: CASSQRSGQANTGELFF; CDR3nt: TGTGCCAGCAGCCAACGCTCAGGACAGGCGAACACCGGGGAGCTGTTTTTT
abundance: few; d_gene: -; v_gene: TRBV6-1; j_gene: TRBJ1-4; CDR3aa: CASSESPTADNEKLFF; CDR3nt: TGTGCCAGCAGTGAGAGCCCTACAGCCGATAATGAAAAACTGTTTTTT
abundance: few; d_gene: -; v_gene: TRBV5-1; j_gene: TRBJ1-1; CDR3aa: CASKDSTMNTEAFF; CDR3nt: TGCGCCAGCAAGGACAGCACGATGAACACTGAAGCTTTCTTT
abundance: many; d_gene: -; v_gene: TRBV6-1; j_gene: TRBJ1-2; CDR3aa: CASTPLAYGYTF; CDR3nt: TGTGCCAGCACCCCTTTGGCCTATGGCTACACCTTC
abundance: -; d_gene: TRBD1; v_gene: TRBV20-1; j_gene: TRBJ1-2; CDR3aa: CSARDKGQGADTF; CDR3nt: TGCAGTGCTAGAGATAAGGGGCAGGGGGCGGACACCTTC
abundance: -; d_gene: -; v_gene: TRBV7-6; j_gene: TRBJ2-1; CDR3aa: CASSLALADEQFF; CDR3nt: TGTGCCAGCAGCTTAGCGCTGGCCGATGAGCAGTTCTTC
abundance: -; d_gene: TRBD1; v_gene: TRBV27; j_gene: TRBJ1-1; CDR3aa: CASSVEGARGTEAFF; CDR3nt: TGTGCCAGCAGCGTGGAGGGGGCGCGAGGCACTGAAGCTTTCTTT
abundance: few; d_gene: -; v_gene: TRBV5-1; j_gene: TRBJ2-2; CDR3aa: CASRKTGELFF; CDR3nt: TGCGCCAGCAGGAAGACCGGGGAGCTGTTTTTT
abundance: once; d_gene: -; v_gene: TRBV29-1; j_gene: TRBJ2-5; CDR3aa: CSPTDSTTQYF; CDR3nt: TGCAGCCCTACGGACTCGACTACCCAGTACTTC
abundance: few; d_gene: TRBD2; v_gene: TRBV3-1; j_gene: TRBJ2-7; CDR3aa: CAIGTSGIPYEQYF; CDR3nt: TGTGCCATCGGGACTAGCGGGATCCCCTACGAGCAGTACTTC
abundance: -; d_gene: -; v_gene: TRBV20-1; j_gene: TRBJ2-3; CDR3aa: CSGKIGQENTDTQYF; CDR3nt: TGCAGTGGGAAGATTGGGCAGGAGAACACAGATACGCAGTATTTT
abundance: -; d_gene: -; v_gene: TRBV11-2; j_gene: TRBJ2-7; CDR3aa: CASSLIQFSYEQYF; CDR3nt: TGTGCCAGCAGCTTAATCCAGTTCTCCTACGAGCAGTACTTC
abundance: -; d_gene: TRBD1; v_gene: TRBV19; j_gene: TRBJ2-7; CDR3aa: CASSDPGTGLHEQYF; CDR3nt: TGCGCCAGCAGCGACCCCGGGACAGGGCTCCACGAGCAGTACTTC
abundance: -; d_gene: -; v_gene: TRBV7-6; j_gene: TRBJ1-4; CDR3aa: CASSLAGGAREKLFF; CDR3nt: TGTGCCAGCAGCTTAGCCGGGGGCGCGCGTGAAAAACTGTTTTTT
abundance: many; d_gene: -; v_gene: TRBV19; j_gene: TRBJ1-2; CDR3aa: CASSIPSGKVYGYTF; CDR3nt: TGTGCCAGTAGTATACCCTCCGGGAAGGTCTATGGCTACACCTTC
abundance: medium-sized; d_gene: TRBD1; v_gene: TRBV15; j_gene: TRBJ2-7; CDR3aa: CATSTGTGYYEQYF; CDR3nt: TGTGCCACCAGCACCGGGACAGGGTACTACGAGCAGTACTTC
abundance: many; d_gene: -; v_gene: TRBV5-8; j_gene: TRBJ1-6; CDR3aa: CASSLEYPSPLHF; CDR3nt: TGTGCCAGCAGCTTGGAGTATCCTTCACCCCTCCACTTT
abundance: -; d_gene: -; v_gene: TRBV7-9; j_gene: TRBJ1-4; CDR3aa: CASSLGLGLMKNCFF; CDR3nt: -
abundance: -; d_gene: TRBD1; v_gene: TRBV5-1; j_gene: TRBJ2-5; CDR3aa: CASLQGQGGVLGTQYF; CDR3nt: TGCGCCTCACTGCAAGGACAGGGGGGTGTACTTGGGACCCAGTACTTC
abundance: many; d_gene: TRBD1; v_gene: TRBV12-3/TRBV12-4; j_gene: TRBJ1-5; CDR3aa: CASSRTGGGNQPQHF; CDR3nt: TGTGCCAGCAGCCGGACAGGGGGCGGCAATCAGCCCCAGCATTTT
abundance: many; d_gene: TRBD1; v_gene: TRBV24-1; j_gene: TRBJ1-2; CDR3aa: CATGAGQGSAGYTF; CDR3nt: TGTGCCACCGGCGCGGGACAGGGGTCCGCTGGCTACACCTTC
abundance: many; d_gene: TRBD2; v_gene: TRBV2; j_gene: TRBJ2-5; CDR3aa: CASSETSSGGETQYF; CDR3nt: TGTGCCAGCAGTGAAACGTCTAGCGGCGGGGAGACCCAGTACTTC
abundance: many; d_gene: -; v_gene: TRBV6-1; j_gene: TRBJ1-6; CDR3aa: CASSEDGGGSPLHF; CDR3nt: TGTGCCAGCAGTGAAGACGGGGGTGGTTCACCCCTCCACTTT
abundance: many; d_gene: TRBD2; v_gene: TRBV11-2; j_gene: TRBJ2-7; CDR3aa: CASSPFLAGVPYEQYF; CDR3nt: TGTGCCAGCAGCCCCTTCCTAGCGGGAGTCCCCTACGAGCAGTACTTC
abundance: -; d_gene: -; v_gene: TRBV3-1; j_gene: TRBJ2-2; CDR3aa: CASSQEGWYTGELFF; CDR3nt: TGTGCCAGCAGCCAAGAGGGATGGTACACCGGGGAGCTGTTTTTT
abundance: many; d_gene: -; v_gene: TRBV29-1; j_gene: TRBJ2-7; CDR3aa: CSVEGSRDIYYEQYF; CDR3nt: TGCAGCGTTGAAGGTAGTCGGGACATCTACTACGAGCAGTACTTC
abundance: -; d_gene: TRBD2; v_gene: TRBV4-1; j_gene: TRBJ2-2; CDR3aa: CASSHPGGQPGELFF; CDR3nt: TGCGCCAGCAGCCATCCGGGAGGGCAGCCCGGGGAGCTGTTTTTT
abundance: many; d_gene: TRBD1; v_gene: TRBV25-1; j_gene: TRBJ2-6; CDR3aa: CASSEGTGNGANVLTF; CDR3nt: TGTGCCAGCAGTGAGGGGACAGGGAACGGGGCCAACGTCCTGACTTTC
abundance: -; d_gene: TRBD1; v_gene: TRBV5-1; j_gene: TRBJ2-7; CDR3aa: CASSLFVSPPGQGYYEQYF; CDR3nt: TGCGCCAGCAGCTTGTTTGTGTCCCCCCCGGGACAGGGTTATTACGAGCAGTACTTC
abundance: -; d_gene: -; v_gene: TRBV20-1; j_gene: TRBJ2-6; CDR3aa: CSASRYGSTGANVLTF; CDR3nt: TGCAGTGCTAGCCGCTACGGGAGTACTGGGGCCAACGTCCTGACTTTC
abundance: many; d_gene: -; v_gene: TRBV20-1; j_gene: TRBJ1-5; CDR3aa: CSARPAYSNQPQHF; CDR3nt: TGCAGTGCTAGGCCCGCTTATAGCAATCAGCCCCAGCATTTT
abundance: few; d_gene: TRBD2; v_gene: TRBV7-9; j_gene: TRBJ2-3; CDR3aa: CASSPWGEGLSADTQYF; CDR3nt: TGTGCCAGCAGCCCCTGGGGGGAGGGCCTTTCCGCAGATACGCAGTATTTT